This T cell receptor (beta chain) was recorded in a study of Graves' ophthalmopathy and Graves' hyperthyroidism. Study summary: Untreated patients at initial diagnosis provided peripheral blood. Study-wide points: As the model predicted ophthalmopathy progression, it achieved a sensitivity of less than 71% and a specificity of approximately 72%. Blood also held most thyroid clonotypes expanded above 0.001 frequency.

Uncontrolled infections, pregnancy, lactation or other autoimmune diseases led to patient exclusion. At least ten counts were recorded for this clonotype. Its specificity is not known. The CDR3 length is 15 residues. V lost 0 bases to trimming and J lost 6 bases, with 11 bases between them. From germline, CDR1 is MNHEY and CDR2 SVGAGI. The study amplified TCR beta CDR3 regions using RNA transcripts. After a first-round RT-PCR with HTBI primers, a second-round multiplex PCR was run. TCRdb redid the calling of the multiplex PCR reads with MiXCR, one entry per CDR3 protein. This repertoire shows about 500,000 distinct CDR3 sequences, 13% to 15% found once; its top ten account for 9.8%.

Sequenced material: blood. V is TRBV6-5 and J is TRBJ2-2, with a weak D call TRBD2 (5 bases). The receptor was derived from a woman aged 25 to 39 with Graves' ophthalmopathy. The CDR3 reads CASSYSPGSSGELFF. The CDR3 DNA reads TGTGCCAGCAGTTACTCTCCGGGATCTTCCGGGGAGCTGTTTTTT.